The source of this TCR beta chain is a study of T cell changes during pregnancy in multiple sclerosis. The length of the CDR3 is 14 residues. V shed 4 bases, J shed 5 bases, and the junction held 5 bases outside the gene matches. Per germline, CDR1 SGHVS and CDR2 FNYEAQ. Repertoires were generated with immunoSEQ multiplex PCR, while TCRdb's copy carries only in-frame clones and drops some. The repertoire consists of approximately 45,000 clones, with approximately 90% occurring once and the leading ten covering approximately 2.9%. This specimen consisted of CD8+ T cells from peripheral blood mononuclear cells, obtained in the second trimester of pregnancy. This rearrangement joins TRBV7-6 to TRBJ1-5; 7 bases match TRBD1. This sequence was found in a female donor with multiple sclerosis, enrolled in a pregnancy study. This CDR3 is CASSYATGDQPQHF. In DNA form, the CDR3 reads TGTGCCAGCAGCTACGCTACAGGGGATCAGCCCCAGCATTTT. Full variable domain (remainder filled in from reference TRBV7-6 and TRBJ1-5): GAGVSQSPRYKVTKRGQDVALRCDPISGHVSLYWYRQALGQGPEFLTYFNYEAQQDKSGLPNDRFSAERPEGSISTLTIQRTEQRDSAMYRCASSYATGDQPQHFGDGTRLSIL.